Listed here are 19 T cell receptor beta chains from one sample, sequenced in a study of metastatic and nonmetastatic thyroid tumors. Patients had received no treatment of any kind before thyroid surgery. From the PCR reads, TCRdb re-called clones with MiXCR. Counted here are about 13,000 clones, around 28% occurring once; the ten biggest clones make up around 21%. Sequenced sample: tumor tissue. The receptors were sampled from a female donor with papillary thyroid cancer or a benign thyroid nodule (not recorded which). Some clones in this sample may be carry-over from other donors' samples.

This clone was observed a few times. The chain couples TRBV28 to TRBJ1-1; unclear D gene. The germline CDR1 and CDR2 sequences are MDHEN and SYDVKM. The CDR3 loop spans 15 amino acids. V gave up 6 bases and J gave up 5 bases, with 19 bases separating them. DNA for the CDR3: TGTGCCAGCAGCCCACCCCTCGGGATCTATACTGAAGCTTTCTTT. Its translation is CASSPPLGIYTEAFF.

This clone has at least ten counts. A much larger clone lies one base from this, so it may be a read error. The chain is built from TRBV20-1 and TRBJ1-2; D is unclear. The V end was cut by 3 bases, the J end by 5 bases, with 22 bases between. This CDR3 has 16 residues. The germline V gene has CDR1 DFQATT and CDR2 SNEGSKA (reference sequence). CDR3 nucleotides: TGCAGTGCTAGCAGAAGACTGGGGATCCTAAAATATGGCTACACCTTC. As protein: CSASRRLGILKYGYTF.

This clone was found a few times. The chain couples TRBV28 to TRBJ2-7; TRBD1 matches at 10 bases. V shed 8 bases and J 1 base; nucleotides not matched to a gene: 5. This CDR3 spans 14 amino acids. Germline V lookup: CDR1 MDHEN, CDR2 SYDVKM. CDR3 DNA sequence: TGTGCCAGCCGTAGGACAGGGGGGTCCTACGAGCAGTACTTC. This translates into CASRRTGGSYEQYF.

The chain carries TRBV6-2 or TRBV6-3 and TRBJ1-1, with D hard to call. Trimming shortened V by 6 bases and J by 3 bases, and 11 bases separated the two germline ends. The CDR3 consists of 13 residues. The germline V gene has CDR1 MNHEY and CDR2 SVGEGT. The CDR3 loop reads CASSLTEDTEAFF. CDR3 nucleotide sequence: TGTGCCAGCAGCCTGACTGAGGACACTGAAGCTTTCTTT.

This chain connects TRBV6-1 to TRBJ1-3; tentative D call: TRBD1 (5 bases). The germline gives CDR1 MNHNS, CDR2 SASEGT. The germline V and J ends were trimmed by 11 bases and 2 bases, with 16 bases remaining between them. The CDR3 is 14 amino acids. In nucleotides, the CDR3 is TGTGCCGGGGGTAGGGGAGGGACTGGAAACACCATATATTTT. Translation: CAGGRGGTGNTIYF.

This clone appeared once. The chain has TRBV5-1 and TRBJ1-2, with D maybe TRBD1 (6 bases). Germline V gives CDR1 SGHRS, CDR2 YFSETQ. Trimming stripped 1 base from V and 7 bases from J, with 11 bases between. This CDR3 spans 13 amino acids. CDR3 residues: CASSLRGAVGYTF. The CDR3 bases are TGCGCCAGCAGCTTGAGGGGGGCAGTTGGCTACACCTTC. The variable domain in full, completed from reference TRBV5-1 and TRBJ1-2, reads KAGVTQTPRYLIKTRGQQVTLSCSPISGHRSVSWYQQTPGQGLQFLFEYFSETQRNKGNFPGRFSGRQFSNSRSEMNVSTLELGDSALYLCASSLRGAVGYTFGSGTRLTVV.

The chain has TRBV6-6 and TRBJ1-4, with unresolved D. The germline V gene has CDR1 MNHNY and CDR2 SVGAGI (reference sequence). V gave up 2 bases and J gave up 0 bases, with 4 bases separating them. This CDR3 is 14 amino acids long. This CDR3 reads CASSYGTTNEKLFF. CDR3 DNA sequence: TGTGCCAGCAGTTACGGGACAACTAATGAAAAACTGTTTTTT.

This clone is deemed medium-sized (0.01 to 0.1%). The chain recombines TRBV5-1 with TRBJ2-7; 8 nucleotides align to TRBD1. Germline CDR1 and CDR2: SGHRS and YFSETQ. The V and J ends lost 4 bases and 7 bases, in that order; junction bases with no gene match: 10. The CDR3 totals 14 residues. CDR3 residues: CASSLGQGVGEQYF. The CDR3 bases are TGCGCCAGCAGCCTAGGACAGGGTGTCGGGGAGCAGTACTTC.

This clone ranks as large. The chain uses TRBV5-1 and TRBJ2-3, with 9 nucleotides matching TRBD1. V was clipped by 0 bases and J by 4 bases; unmatched bases: 6. In germline, CDR1 is SGHRS, CDR2 YFSETQ. The CDR3 is 16 residues long. CDR3 amino acids: CASSLEQGARADTQYF. In DNA form, the CDR3 reads TGCGCCAGCAGCTTGGAACAGGGGGCCAGGGCAGATACGCAGTATTTT.

The chain combines TRBV11-2 with TRBJ2-1; 10 bases line up with TRBD2. From germline, CDR1 is SGHAT and CDR2 FQNNGV. The CDR3 is 18 amino acids. Trimming at V came to 1 base and at J to 0 bases, leaving 6 bases not matched to a gene. The CDR3 sequence: CASSLVGLAESSYNEQFF. The CDR3 region has the DNA TGTGCCAGCAGCTTAGTCGGACTAGCGGAGAGCTCCTACAATGAGCAGTTCTTC.

The table lists this clone with a few counts. Written as DNA, the CDR3 is TGTGCCAGCTCTTTTGCAGACAGGGACGGCTACACCTTC. This sequence encodes CASSFADRDGYTF. This chain uses TRBV6-1 with TRBJ1-2; 7 nucleotides align to TRBD1. The CDR3 is 13 amino acids. Germline values: CDR1 MNHNS, CDR2 SASEGT. V shed 8 bases and J 8 bases; nucleotides not matched to a gene: 11.

The chain links TRBV6-6 to TRBJ1-5; D may be TRBD1 (5 bases). CDR1 and CDR2 (germline): MNHNY, SVGAGI (reference sequence). CDR3 size: 17 residues. Deletions cut 2 bases from V and 2 bases from J, with 16 bases between. The CDR3 nucleotides are TGTGCCAGCAGTTACGGGACGGGGAAGGGAGGCAATCAGCCCCAGCATTTT. This translates into CASSYGTGKGGNQPQHF.

In this sample, this clone turned up many times. The rearrangement links TRBV5-6 to TRBJ2-7, with D possibly TRBD1 on 5 matching bases. The CDR3 sequence is 15 residues long. Germline V lookup: CDR1 SGHDT, CDR2 YYEEEE. The germline V and J ends were trimmed by 0 bases and 3 bases, with 13 bases remaining between them. The chain's CDR3 is CASSLASGNFYEQYF. The CDR3 DNA is TGTGCCAGCAGCTTGGCTTCAGGGAATTTCTACGAGCAGTACTTC.

In its sample, this clone was seen a few times. V gene TRBV28 combines with J gene TRBJ2-7, with D perhaps matching TRBD2 (6 bases). There are 16 residues in the CDR3. Germline V CDR1 and CDR2: MDHEN, SYDVKM. The ends were cut back, 3 bases at V and 3 bases at J, with 18 bases in the middle. The CDR3 loop is CASSLPGGGLHYEQYF. Here the CDR3 DNA reads TGTGCCAGCAGTTTGCCCGGTGGGGGACTGCACTACGAGCAGTACTTC.

This clone was counted once. This sequence joins TRBV11-3 and TRBJ1-2; TRBD1 is a possible D gene (5 bases). Germline V gene data show CDR1 as SGHNT and CDR2 as YENEEA. This CDR3 is built from 16 residues. Deletions cut 4 bases from V and 5 bases from J, with 20 bases between. CDR3 region: CASSSEGVGGDYGYTF. CDR3 bases: TGTGCCAGCAGCTCGGAGGGCGTCGGGGGAGATTATGGCTACACCTTC. Complete variable domain (other parts from reference TRBV11-3 and TRBJ1-2): EAGVVQSPRYKIIEKKQPVAFWCNPISGHNTLYWYLQNLGQGPELLIRYENEEAVDDSQLPKDRFSAERLKGVDSTLKIQPAELGDSAVYLCASSSEGVGGDYGYTFGSGTRLTVV.

The V gene is TRBV30, the J gene TRBJ2-3; 9 bases agree with TRBD2. Germline CDR1 and CDR2: GTSNPN and SVGIG (reference sequence). This CDR3 is 16 amino acids long. Germline trimming cut 5 bases from V and 1 base from J; bases unmatched to any gene: 10. This chain's CDR3 is CAWAVAGGPGTDTQYF. As DNA, the CDR3 is TGTGCCTGGGCGGTGGCGGGAGGGCCCGGCACAGATACGCAGTATTTT.

This clone is medium-sized. The chain employs TRBV5-1 and TRBJ1-2; possibly TRBD1 for D (6 bases). Between the trimmed V and J ends, which lost 5 bases and 3 bases, there was a span of 14 bases. This CDR3 comprises 14 residues. The germline CDR1 and CDR2 sequences are SGHRS and YFSETQ. The CDR3 sequence is CASRRTAADYGYTF. Written as DNA, the CDR3 is TGCGCCAGCAGACGGACAGCGGCGGACTATGGCTACACCTTC.

This clone was counted between two and nine times. The chain recombines TRBV19 with TRBJ2-5; D is unclear. Between the trimmed V and J ends, which lost 5 bases and 4 bases, there was a span of 5 bases. The CDR3 sequence is 11 residues long. Germline CDR1 is LNHDA and CDR2 is SQIVND (reference sequence). The CDR3 DNA reads TGTGCCAGTAGTCTTCGAGAGACCCAGTACTTC. This codes for CASSLRETQYF.

The V gene is TRBV11-2, the J gene TRBJ2-1; 9 nucleotides line up with TRBD1. Germline CDR1 reads SGHAT; CDR2 reads FQNNGV. V was pared by 1 base and J by 9 bases, with 13 bases of the junction left unmatched. CDR3 length equals 17 residues. The chain's CDR3 is CASSLVVPGQGKGEQFF. In DNA form, the CDR3 reads TGTGCCAGCAGCTTAGTTGTCCCGGGACAGGGAAAGGGTGAGCAGTTCTTC.